This T cell receptor (beta chain) was obtained from a study of blood T cell repertoires in COVID-19. Study-level information: Acute and convalescent COVID-19 specimens originated in the United States, Italy and Spain. Sources were T cells, B-cell-depleted T cells, or PBMCs; the material itself was cDNA or gDNA.

The J segment lost 5 bases and the V segment lost 5 bases, leaving 5 bases of the junction unmatched. Germline CDR1 and CDR2: ENHRY and SYGVKD. The CDR3 consists of 13 residues. Per the study methods: Reference gene primer amplification in the assay estimated nucleated cell counts. Sequenced by immunoSEQ multiplex PCR; TCRdb stores in-frame clones only, minus some. V and J calls and clone size are those listed in that table; D and trimming were worked out from the DNA. Found here are more than 60,000 clones, 88% of them singletons; the top ten hold around a fifth. Sample: peripheral blood. J is TRBJ2-7 and V is TRBV10-3; 8 nucleotides match TRBD1. This sequence was found in a woman between 45 and 65 years old with active or convalescent COVID-19. CDR3: CAISPGQVDEQYF. CDR3 DNA: TGTGCCATCAGTCCGGGACAGGTTGACGAGCAGTACTTC.